Listed here are 11 T cell receptor beta chains from one sample, sequenced in a study of shared clonotypes between healthy human individuals. CD45RO-negative, CCR7-selected cells formed the naive CD8 fraction, which excluded terminally differentiated effector memory CD45RA+ cells. Clones were sequenced by immunoSEQ multiplex PCR, and TCRdb holds only the in-frame ones, with some missing. The sample comprises 1.5 million to 2.5 million clones, approximately 94% of which are singletons, and more than 0.95% rests with the top ten. The sample consisted of naive CD8+ T cells sorted from blood. The receptors here all came from a man between 18 and 35 years old in good health.

The chain has TRBV4-1 and TRBJ1-2; TRBD1 is a possible D gene (5 bases). The CDR3 loop spans 16 amino acids. V was cut by 0 bases and J by 4 bases, with 15 bases left in between. The germline gives CDR1 MGHRA, CDR2 YSYEKL. CDR3 protein: CASSQELGALSYGYTF. CDR3 DNA sequence: TGCGCCAGCAGCCAAGAGTTAGGGGCGTTGTCCTATGGCTACACCTTC.

The chain joins TRBV30 to TRBJ2-5, with D tentatively TRBD1 (5 bases). The last part of the DNA fits TRBJ2-7 better; the J call may be wrong. This CDR3 region has 11 residues. Germline CDR1 GTSNPN, CDR2 SVGIG (reference sequence). Here the CDR3 DNA reads TGTGCCTTAGACAGTTCCTACGAGCAGTACTTC. Translating it yields CALDSSYEQYF.

The chain has TRBV7-9 and TRBJ2-3, with a possible D match to TRBD1 (6 bases). The CDR3 runs to 16 residues. The V and J ends lost 1 base and 0 bases respectively, with 11 bases between them. Germline-derived CDR1 and CDR2 are SEHNR and FQNEAQ (reference sequence). For the CDR3, the DNA is TGTGCCAGCAGCTTAGACACAGGGCGTAGCACAGATACGCAGTATTTT. Its translation: CASSLDTGRSTDTQYF. Together with reference TRBV7-9 and TRBJ2-3, the CDR3 gives the full variable domain: DTGVSQNPRHKITKRGQNVTFRCDPISEHNRLYWYRQTLGQGPEFLTYFQNEAQLEKSRLLSDRFSAERPKGSFSTLEIQRTEQGDSAMYLCASSLDTGRSTDTQYFGPGTRLTVL.

The CDR3 sequence is CASSKVSLRSYEQYF. CDR3 nucleotide sequence: TGTGCCAGCAGCAAGGTCAGTTTACGAAGCTACGAGCAGTACTTC. V gene TRBV21-1 combines with J gene TRBJ2-7; TRBD1 is the table's D call and was not checked against the DNA. TRBV21-1 is a recognized pseudogene. This CDR3 is built from 15 residues.

A word on this clone: Other nucleotide sequences in the sample specify the same CDR3. V and J are TRBV20-1 and TRBJ2-7; 8 nucleotides agree with TRBD1. Germline CDR1 is DFQATT and CDR2 is SNEGSKA (reference sequence). Trimming cost V 6 bases and J 6 bases; bases outside gene matches: 4. This CDR3 comprises 11 residues. CDR3: CSARTGFEQYF. As DNA, the CDR3 is TGCAGTGCCCGGACAGGGTTCGAGCAGTACTTC.

As to this clone: In the same sample, other DNA sequences code for this CDR3. The chain is built from TRBV7-2 and TRBJ2-7; tentative D call: TRBD1 (6 bases). Per the germline V gene, CDR1 is SGHTA and CDR2 is FQGNSA. This CDR3 has 13 residues. The V end lost 3 bases, the J end lost 3 bases, and 9 bases lay between the germline ends. CDR3: CASSFGRGYEQYF. Written as DNA, the CDR3 is TGTGCCAGCAGCTTCGGCAGGGGCTACGAGCAGTACTTC.

The rearrangement links TRBV6-4 to TRBJ1-1, with D unclear. V was trimmed by 2 bases and J by 1 base, leaving 17 bases between them. The CDR3 extends over 17 amino acids. Germline-derived CDR1 and CDR2 are MRHNA and SNTAGT. The CDR3 region is CASSDNSSKARNTEAFF. CDR3 DNA sequence: TGTGCCAGCAGTGACAACTCTAGTAAAGCCCGGAACACTGAAGCTTTCTTT.

The V and J genes are TRBV7-9 and TRBJ2-7; D is possibly TRBD2 (7 bases). Germline V gene lookup returns CDR1 SEHNR and CDR2 FQNEAQ (reference sequence). The CDR3 is made up of 13 amino acids. The CDR3: CATEGGISYEQYF. The CDR3, as DNA: TGTGCTACCGAGGGGGGGATCTCCTACGAGCAGTACTTC. Complete variable domain (other parts from reference TRBV7-9 and TRBJ2-7): DTGVSQNPRHKITKRGQNVTFRCDPISEHNRLYWYRQTLGQGPEFLTYFQNEAQLEKSRLLSDRFSAERPKGSFSTLEIQRTEQGDSAMYLCATEGGISYEQYFGPGTRLTVT.

The chain has TRBV28 and TRBJ2-1; TRBD2 matches at 11 bases. CDR3 size: 15 residues. Germline CDR1 reads MDHEN; CDR2 reads SYDVKM. V shed 2 bases and J 8 bases; nucleotides not matched to a gene: 5. In nucleotides, the CDR3 is TGTGCCAGCAGTTTAAGAACTAGCGGGGGAGATGAGCAGTTCTTC. Its protein product is CASSLRTSGGDEQFF.

The rearrangement uses TRBV28 and TRBJ2-2, with a possible D match to TRBD1 (5 bases). CDR1 is MDHEN, CDR2 SYDVKM, per germline. This CDR3 contains 16 residues. Deletions cut 1 base from V and 0 bases from J, with 9 bases between. The CDR3 DNA reads as TGTGCCAGCAGTTTATACCCAGGGTCGAACACCGGGGAGCTGTTTTTT. Protein sequence: CASSLYPGSNTGELFF.

This rearrangement joins TRBV11-2 to TRBJ2-1; D gene uncertain. Trimming took 4 bases from V and 6 from J, leaving 7 bases between them. This CDR3 region has 12 residues. The germline V gene has CDR1 SGHAT and CDR2 FQNNGV. The CDR3 DNA sequence: TGTGCCAGCAGCTCCTTTAGCAATGAGCAGTTCTTC. Translating it yields CASSSFSNEQFF.